A selection of T cell receptor beta chains follows, all from one sample in a study of blood T cell repertoires in COVID-19. Here immunoSEQ multiplex PCR was the method, and the copy in TCRdb shows in-frame clones only, minus some. The repertoire holds fewer than 250,000 clones, with 80% to 90% as singletons. Sequencing used PBMCs or T cells enriched from blood (not recorded which). The receptor source for this set is a middle-aged woman with acute COVID-19. The CDR3 runs from the conserved cysteine through the conserved F or W. A D gene is named only where the DNA matches it firmly. Clone size is not always given. Where it is, it says once, few, many or a class for expanded clones.

-	TRBV15	TRBJ2-1	once	TGTGCCACCAGCATTTTTGACAGAAACAATGAGCAGTTCTTC	CATSIFDRNNEQFF
-	TRBV28	TRBJ2-1	-	TGTGCCAGCATCATGGACAAAGCGAATGAGCAGTTCTTC	CASIMDKANEQFF
TRBD1	TRBV5-5	TRBJ1-1	-	TGTGCCAGCAGCGATCCAGGGGGCACTGAAGCTTTCTTT	CASSDPGGTEAFF
-	TRBV5-1	TRBJ2-3	-	TGCGCCAGCAGCCCCGACAGGCCGTACACAGATACGCAGTATTTT	CASSPDRPYTDTQYF
-	TRBV2	TRBJ1-2	few	TGTGCCAGCAGTGAGGAGGGCCGGACCTATGGCTACACCTTC	CASSEEGRTYGYTF
-	TRBV28	TRBJ1-1	-	TGTGCCAGCAACCGGATACAGGGTGAAGCTTTCTTT	CASNRIQGEAFF
-	TRBV20-1	TRBJ1-4	-	TGCAGTGCTCGGGATGGGGAAAAACTGTTTTTT	CSARDGEKLFF
-	TRBV19	TRBJ1-5	-	TGTGCCAGTAGTCGACAGAGGTATAGCAATCAGCCCCAGCATTTT	CASSRQRYSNQPQHF
TRBD2	TRBV7-8	TRBJ2-3	-	TGTGCCAGCAGCTTAAATTTCATAGCGGGAGATGCAGATACGCAGTATTTT	CASSLNFIAGDADTQYF
-	TRBV29-1	TRBJ1-1	-	TGCAGCGGTCGACAGATGAACACTGAAGCTTTCTTT	CSGRQMNTEAFF
-	TRBV28	TRBJ2-7	few	TGTGCCAGCACTCCAGGAAGGTCAGGCTACTACGAGCAGTACTTC	CASTPGRSGYYEQYF
TRBD2	TRBV9	TRBJ2-5	-	TGTGCCAGCAGCGTGGGCGGGGGACCGAGCGGGACCCAGTACTTC	CASSVGGGPSGTQYF
TRBD1	TRBV6-2/TRBV6-3	TRBJ1-2	once	TGTGCCAGCAGTTTAACAGGGGCGGTCGGCTACACCTTC	CASSLTGAVGYTF
TRBD1	TRBV2	TRBJ2-5	-	TGTGCCAGCAAGGGACAGGGAAGGGAAGAGACCCAGTACTTC	CASKGQGREETQYF
-	TRBV7-2	TRBJ1-5	-	TGTGCCAGCAACCCAGAGGCGAATCAGCCCCAGCATTTT	CASNPEANQPQHF
TRBD1	TRBV30	TRBJ1-6	-	TGTGCCTGGCAGAGGGGACAGGCCGGGGGGAATTCACCCCTCCACTTT	CAWQRGQAGGNSPLHF